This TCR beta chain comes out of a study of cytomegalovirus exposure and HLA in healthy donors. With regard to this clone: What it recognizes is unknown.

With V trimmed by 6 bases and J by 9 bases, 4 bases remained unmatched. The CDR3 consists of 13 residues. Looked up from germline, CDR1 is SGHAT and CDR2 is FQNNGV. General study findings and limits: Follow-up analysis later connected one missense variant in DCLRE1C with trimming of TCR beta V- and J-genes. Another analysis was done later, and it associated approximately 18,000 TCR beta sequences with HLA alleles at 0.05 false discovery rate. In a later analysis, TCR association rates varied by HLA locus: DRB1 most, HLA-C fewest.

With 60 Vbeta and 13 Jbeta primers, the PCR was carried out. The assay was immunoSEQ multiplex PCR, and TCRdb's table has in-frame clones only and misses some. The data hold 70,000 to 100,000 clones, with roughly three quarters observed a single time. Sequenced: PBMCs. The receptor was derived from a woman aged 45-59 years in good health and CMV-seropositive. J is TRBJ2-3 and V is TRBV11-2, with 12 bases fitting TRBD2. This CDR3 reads CASRASGRATQYF. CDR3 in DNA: TGTGCCAGCAGGGCTAGCGGGAGGGCCACGCAGTATTTT. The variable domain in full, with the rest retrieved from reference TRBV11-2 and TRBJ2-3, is EAGVAQSPRYKIIEKRQSVAFWCNPISGHATLYWYQQILGQGPKLLIQFQNNGVVDDSQLPKDRFSAERLKGVDSTLKIQPAKLEDSAVYLCASRASGRATQYFGPGTRLTVL.